The source of this T cell receptor (beta chain) is a study of early T cells in non-severe SARS-CoV-2 infection. Study overall: Whole-blood bulk RNA, unsorted, was sequenced, and chains were unpaired. Notes on the study in general: VDJdb matches were skewed toward anti-spike CD8 T cell responses.

This CDR3 spans 14 amino acids. V shed 2 bases and J shed 5 bases, with 12 bases lying between them. Germline CDR1 reads SGHTA; CDR2 reads FQGTGA. Each single cDNA molecule received a unique molecular identifier. TCRdb re-called the 5' RACE reads through MiXCR, storing one row per CDR3 protein. This table has about 76,000 distinct CDR3 sequences, approximately 10% appearing once. As concerns this clonotype: Its antigen is not identified.

The clonotype originates from an adult who was a healthcare worker with PCR-confirmed SARS-CoV-2 infection or an uninfected control (not recorded which). The source material was whole blood. The V call is TRBV7-3, the J call TRBJ1-1; tentative D call: TRBD1 (6 bases). This CDR3 reads CASSLSGGRTEAFF. Written as DNA, the CDR3 is TGTGCCAGCAGCTTATCGGGGGGCAGGACTGAAGCTTTCTTT.